A selection of T cell receptor beta chains follows, all from one sample in a study of T cell responses to AZD1222 COVID-19 vaccine. Repertoires were generated with immunoSEQ multiplex PCR, while TCRdb's copy carries only in-frame clones and drops some. Among 120,000 or so clones listed, around nine tenths were seen once. Source: peripheral blood, taken on day 0 of AZD1222 vaccination. Source of these receptors: an adult in good health. Both conserved end residues are part of each CDR3. Fields, in order: CDR3 DNA, CDR3 protein, V gene, clone size, J gene, D gene. D genes are given only for firm matches. The listing skips clone size in some rows; elsewhere it reads once, few, many or a size class.

TGTGCCAGCAGTTTAGTTCGGGGGGTTACCAATGAGCAGTTCTTC,CASSLVRGVTNEQFF,TRBV28,NA,TRBJ2-1,TRBD2
TGTGCCAGCAGTTCCCAGACCGCTCTGGGAGCTTTCTTT,CASSSQTALGAFF,TRBV6-5,NA,TRBJ1-1,NA
TGTGCCAGCTCACCAATAACAGGAGGCTCTGGGGCCAACGTCCTGACTTTC,CASSPITGGSGANVLTF,TRBV18,NA,TRBJ2-6,NA
TGTGCCAGCTCACCGGTAGATACGCAGTATTTT,CASSPVDTQYF,TRBV18,NA,TRBJ2-3,NA
TGTGCCAGCAGCCAAGTTGGCGGGTTCGGGGAGACCCAGTACTTC,CASSQVGGFGETQYF,TRBV3-1/TRBV3-2,NA,TRBJ2-5,NA
TGTGCCAGTAGTATAGTCGGGACAGGGGGCTCTGAAGCTTTCTTT,CASSIVGTGGSEAFF,TRBV19,NA,TRBJ1-1,TRBD1
TGCAGCGCAGGGGACAGGTTCTCCGGATCCACAGATACGCAGTATTTT,CSAGDRFSGSTDTQYF,TRBV29-1,NA,TRBJ2-3,TRBD1
TGTGCCAGCAGCGTAGGAGGGACAGTACCCTACGAGCAGTACTTC,CASSVGGTVPYEQYF,TRBV9,NA,TRBJ2-7,TRBD1
TGTGCCAGCAGCTTAAGGGTTACGGGCTACAATGAGCAGTTCTTC,CASSLRVTGYNEQFF,TRBV11-1,NA,TRBJ2-1,NA
TGCGCCAGCAGCTTTGAGAGCGAGCAGTACTTC,CASSFESEQYF,TRBV5-1,NA,TRBJ2-7,NA
TGCGCCAGCAGCTTGAGCACAGGATACACTGAAGCTTTCTTT,CASSLSTGYTEAFF,TRBV5-1,NA,TRBJ1-1,NA
TGTGCCAGCAGCTTGGACAGGCGACCCTACGAGCAGTACTTC,CASSLDRRPYEQYF,TRBV7-9,NA,TRBJ2-7,TRBD1
TGTGCCAGCAACCGTGAGTACACGGATGGAAAACTGTTTTTT,CASNREYTDGKLFF,TRBV2,NA,TRBJ1-4,NA
TGTGCCAGCAGCTTAGAAAGCGGGAGTCGCTACGAGCAGTACTTC,CASSLESGSRYEQYF,TRBV7-2,once,TRBJ2-7,TRBD2
TGCGCCAGCAGCTTGTCGGGAAAGTACGAGCAGTACTTC,CASSLSGKYEQYF,TRBV5-1,NA,TRBJ2-7,NA
TGTGCCAGCAGTAGGGATCTCAATCAGCCCCAGCATTTT,CASSRDLNQPQHF,TRBV9,once,TRBJ1-5,NA
TGTGCCAGCAGCTCCGGGGGTTATTCACCCCTCCACTTT,CASSSGGYSPLHF,TRBV7-2,NA,TRBJ1-6,NA
TGTGCCAGCAGCCGACAGGGCAATTCACCCCTCCACTTT,CASSRQGNSPLHF,TRBV14,NA,TRBJ1-6,TRBD1
TGTGCCAGCAGTTTGTTGAGGGGCAATCAGCCCCAGCATTTT,CASSLLRGNQPQHF,TRBV27,NA,TRBJ1-5,NA
TGCGCCAGCAGCCCTGGGACAGGGGAGACTGAAGCTTTCTTT,CASSPGTGETEAFF,TRBV4-3,NA,TRBJ1-1,TRBD1
TGTGCCAGCAGCATACAGGGGTCCTACGAGCAGTACTTC,CASSIQGSYEQYF,TRBV5-4,NA,TRBJ2-7,TRBD1
TGTGCCAGCTCACCACAACGTCCCGGGACAGGGTCTGGAAACACCATATATTTT,CASSPQRPGTGSGNTIYF,TRBV18,NA,TRBJ1-3,TRBD1
TGTGCCAGCAGGTGGACAGGTATTACGCAGTATTTT,CASRWTGITQYF,TRBV7-9,NA,TRBJ2-3,TRBD1
TGTGCCAGCAGCGCTGGAGAGGGGGGGATTTCTGAAGCTTTCTTT,CASSAGEGGISEAFF,TRBV9,NA,TRBJ1-1,NA